This is a list of T cell receptor beta chains from one sample in a study of CD8 T cells in ankylosing spondylitis. TCRdb re-called the 5' RACE reads through MiXCR, storing one row per CDR3 protein. The sample gives more than 150,000 distinct CDR3 sequences, 10% to 15% of which show up once; roughly 9.6% is in the top ten. Input material: blood, either unsorted or a sorted T cell fraction (not recorded which). The origin of the receptors is a female donor with ankylosing spondylitis or in good health (not recorded which). Each CDR3 is given with its conserved first and last residue. The D gene is left open where the match is weak. Size is stated for part of the rows, as once, few or many counts, or as a class when the clone is expanded.

v_call	j_call	cdr3_length	d_call	clone_size	cdr3_aa	cdr3_nt
TRBV5-4	TRBJ2-3	14	-	many	CASSGVDPTDTQYF	TGTGCCAGCAGCGGGGTTGACCCGACAGATACGCAGTATTTT
TRBV12-3/TRBV12-4	TRBJ1-1	13	-	many	CASSDRAGAEAFF	TGTGCCAGCAGTGACCGGGCGGGTGCTGAAGCTTTCTTT
TRBV29-1	TRBJ1-2	13	-	many	CSVAYGGAYGYTF	TGCAGCGTTGCTTACGGGGGGGCCTATGGCTACACCTTC
TRBV2	TRBJ2-2	18	-	-	CALCLGFVGAANTGELFF	TGTGCCCTCTGTTTAGGGTTTGTTGGGGCCGCGAACACCGGGGAGCTGTTTTTT
TRBV6-2/TRBV6-3	TRBJ2-5	13	-	-	CASSYHVKETQYF	TGTGCCAGCAGTTACCACGTCAAGGAGACCCAGTACTTC
TRBV20-1	TRBJ1-1	13	TRBD1	many	CSAKGQGDTEAFF	TGCAGTGCCAAAGGACAGGGGGACACTGAAGCTTTCTTT
TRBV20-1	TRBJ2-1	14	TRBD2	-	CSARDGAGVNKEFF	TGCAGTGCTAGAGACGGAGCGGGAGTGAATAAAGAGTTCTTC
TRBV4-3	TRBJ2-4	14	TRBD2	many	CASSQDTGGDIQYF	TGCGCCAGCAGCCAAGATACGGGAGGGGACATTCAGTACTTC
TRBV12-3/TRBV12-4	TRBJ2-1	17	-	many	CASSLALNRRSYNEQFF	TGTGCCAGCAGTTTGGCTCTTAACAGGCGCTCCTACAATGAGCAGTTCTTC
TRBV15	TRBJ2-7	11	-	many	CATSDAYEQYF	TGTGCCACCAGCGACGCGTACGAGCAGTACTTC
TRBV4-3	TRBJ2-3	16	TRBD2	many	CASSQNLGGSTDTQYF	TGCGCCAGCAGCCAGAACTTGGGGGGGAGCACAGATACGCAGTATTTT
TRBV24-1	TRBJ2-1	15	-	medium-sized	CATSEVHRAIGEQFF	TGTGCCACCAGTGAAGTACACCGAGCCATCGGTGAGCAGTTCTTC
TRBV4-1	TRBJ1-6	15	TRBD1	many	CASSQVDRERVSLHF	TGCGCCAGCAGCCAAGTGGACAGGGAGCGGGTATCCCTCCACTTT
TRBV6-6	TRBJ2-3	13	TRBD2	-	CASRAGEADTQYF	TGTGCCAGCCGCGCGGGAGAAGCAGATACGCAGTATTTT
TRBV5-1	TRBJ2-1	15	TRBD2	-	CASTPAPSGSDEQFF	TGCGCCAGCACCCCGGCGCCTAGCGGGAGTGATGAGCAGTTCTTC
TRBV29-1	TRBJ2-5	13	-	many	CSVVEAGAETQYF	TGCAGCGTTGTGGAGGCGGGGGCAGAGACCCAGTACTTC
TRBV10-3	TRBJ1-1	13	-	many	CAIRPQGGTEAFF	TGTGCCATCAGGCCGCAGGGAGGAACTGAAGCTTTCTTT
TRBV5-6	TRBJ1-6	16	-	-	CASSLRGSRYNSPLHF	TGTGCCAGCAGCCTCCGGGGCAGCCGCTATAATTCACCCCTCCACTTT
TRBV29-1	TRBJ2-3	11	-	many	CSVDRLDTQYF	TGCAGCGTTGACAGATTAGATACGCAGTATTTT
TRBV11-3	TRBJ1-2	13	-	many	CASSNRQGYGYTF	TGTGCCAGCAGCAACAGACAAGGATATGGCTACACCTTC
TRBV12-3/TRBV12-4	TRBJ1-2	14	-	many	CASSLTSGLRGYTF	TGTGCCAGCAGTTTAACCTCAGGGTTGAGAGGCTACACCTTC
TRBV12-5	TRBJ2-7	17	TRBD1	few	CASGLALQGISPYEQYF	TGTGCTAGTGGTTTGGCCCTACAGGGGATATCCCCCTACGAGCAGTACTTC
TRBV7-9	TRBJ1-1	14	TRBD1	many	CASRRGQVNTEAFF	TGTGCCAGCAGGAGGGGACAGGTGAACACTGAAGCTTTCTTT